This TCR beta chain stems from a study of shared T cell receptors in the human thymus (dated by TCRdb to 2020 to 2022). Background for the entire study: The study investigated the way shared, self-reactive T-cell receptor alpha chains are produced in the human thymus.

Turning to this clone: It has no known antigen specificity. Nothing much larger sits one base from this clone, and base qualities are not available.

Library preparation employed the immunoSEQ multiplex PCR assay. TCRdb stores this immuneACCESS table with in-frame sequences only. Part of the clones is absent; in the studies checked, under half of the shortfall reflects unresolved V genes, and no reason is known for the rest. The sample profile shows 600,000 or so clones; around 87% of them were found once. The ten largest make up roughly 0.0094% of the sample. These same data were also listed under a study on human thymus T cells. As the second paper documents: Donors were immunologically healthy infants undergoing open corrective cardiac surgery for congenital heart defects in Finland. Thymus tissue was collected as surgical resects that were removed during corrective cardiac surgery. V and J gene segment usage appeared biased in both thymic and peripheral blood repertoires. Highly overlapping thymic TCR repertoires among unrelated individuals were reported in the related research. The study described the TCR alpha and beta repertoires in under 10 infant thymus samples and a few matching peripheral blood samples. Donor ages ranging from about 7 to 244 days were recorded, and a handful of male and two female infants were included in the cohort. After being mechanically released from the tissue, thymocytes were kept at -70 degrees C in pellets of about 9-34 million cells. A QIAsymphony instrument was used to extract genomic DNA from the frozen cell pellets. Using the immunoSEQ multiplex PCR assay, the TCRB and TCRAD loci were amplified from a standardized quantity of quality-controlled genomic DNA. Amplicons spanned the V(D)J region at a length sufficient to cover the CDR3 and identify V and J genes. Through the commercial immunoSEQ service, the amplicons were sequenced on an Illumina platform. Primer bias and sequencing errors were corrected using previously described methods, and TCRAD and TCRB definitions followed the IMGT database. The repertoires were analysed using immunoSEQ Analyzer 3.0 and VDJTools for basic statistics, V/J segment usage, diversity estimates, rarefaction and pairwise overlap. Diversity was estimated using the Chao1, ChaoE, Efron-Thisted, Shannon and inverse Simpson indices, and was also estimated on datasets down-sampled to the size of the smallest sample. Repertoire overlap used strict matching of CDR3 nucleotide sequence, V gene and J gene, with Jaccard-based multidimensional scaling clustering. On average, thymus samples yielded around 800,000 unique TCRB clonotypes, whereas blood samples yielded around 88,000.

The clonotype comes from a boy younger than two with a congenital heart defect. Donor details come from another sample of the same person, matched by shared clones. Sequenced material: thymocytes.

The bases are TGTGCCAGCAGCCTTATGACAGGCCGCGTTAAGAACGAGCAGTACTTC. This yields the protein CASSLMTGRVKNEQYF. The sequence is built from TRBV7-2 and TRBJ2-7; matching of 6 bases hints at TRBD1 as the D gene. V and J lose 5 bases and 5 bases, and a span of 22 bases separates them. The CDR3 runs 16 residues from the cysteine to the phenylalanine. The only DNA kept is the CDR3, 48 bases in frame from the first base. Based on the germline V gene, the CDR1 and CDR2 sequences are SGHTA and FQGNSA.